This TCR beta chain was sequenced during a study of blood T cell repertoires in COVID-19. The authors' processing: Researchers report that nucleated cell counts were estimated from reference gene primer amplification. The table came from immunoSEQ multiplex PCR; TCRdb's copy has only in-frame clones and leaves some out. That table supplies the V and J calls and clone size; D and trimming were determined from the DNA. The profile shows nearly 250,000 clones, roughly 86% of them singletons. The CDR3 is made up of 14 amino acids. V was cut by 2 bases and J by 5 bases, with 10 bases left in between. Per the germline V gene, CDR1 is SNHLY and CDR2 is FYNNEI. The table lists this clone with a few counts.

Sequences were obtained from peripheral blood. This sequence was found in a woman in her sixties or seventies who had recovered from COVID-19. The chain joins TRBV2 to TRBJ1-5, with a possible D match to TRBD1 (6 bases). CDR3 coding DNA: TGTGCCAGCAGTGAAACAGGGATGGATCAGCCCCAGCATTTT. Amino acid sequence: CASSETGMDQPQHF.